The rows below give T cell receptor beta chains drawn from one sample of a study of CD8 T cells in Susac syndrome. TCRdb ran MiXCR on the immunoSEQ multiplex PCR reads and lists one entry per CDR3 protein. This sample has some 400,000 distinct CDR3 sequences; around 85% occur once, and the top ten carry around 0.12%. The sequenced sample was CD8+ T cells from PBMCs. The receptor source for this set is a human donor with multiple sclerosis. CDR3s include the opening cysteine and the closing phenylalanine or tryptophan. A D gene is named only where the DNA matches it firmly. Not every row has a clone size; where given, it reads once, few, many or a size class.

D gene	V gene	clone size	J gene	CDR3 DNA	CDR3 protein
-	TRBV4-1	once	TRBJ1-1	TGCGCCAGCAGCCAAGTGGACCTGAACACTGAAGCTTTCTTT	CASSQVDLNTEAFF
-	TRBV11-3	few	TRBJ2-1	TGTGTCAGCAGCCCAACTGGGGCAGCAAATGAGCAGTTCTTC	CVSSPTGAANEQFF
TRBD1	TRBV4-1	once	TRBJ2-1	TGCGCCAGCAGCCAAGCGGACAGGGATAATGAGCAGTTCTTC	CASSQADRDNEQFF
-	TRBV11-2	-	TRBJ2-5	TGTGCCAGCAGCTTAGGATGGTCCGGGTTACAAGAGACCCAGTACTTC	CASSLGWSGLQETQYF
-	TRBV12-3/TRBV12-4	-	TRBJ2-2	TGTGCCAGCAGTTTTTTCTCAGGGATCGGCGGAACCGGGGAGCTGTTTTTT	CASSFFSGIGGTGELFF
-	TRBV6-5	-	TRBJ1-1	TGTGCCAGCAGTTACTCCGGGCGAGCTTTCTTT	CASSYSGRAFF
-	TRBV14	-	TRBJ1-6	TGTGCCAGCAGCCAAGATATGGCGGACCTCCACTTT	CASSQDMADLHF
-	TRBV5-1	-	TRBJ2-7	TGCGCCAGCAGCCATATCCCGACGGTTCCTGACGAGCAGTACTTC	CASSHIPTVPDEQYF
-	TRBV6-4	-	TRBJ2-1	TGTGCCAGCAGTGACGGGAGCTCCTACAATGAGCAGTTCTTC	CASSDGSSYNEQFF
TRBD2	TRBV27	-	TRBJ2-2	TGTGCCAGCAGTTTACTAGCGGACGGAGGCACCGGGGAGCTGTTTTTT	CASSLLADGGTGELFF
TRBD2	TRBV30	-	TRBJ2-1	TGTGCCTGGAGTTTAGCGGGACCTAATGAGCAGTTCTTC	CAWSLAGPNEQFF
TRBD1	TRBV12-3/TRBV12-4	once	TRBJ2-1	TGTGCCAGCAGTTTATTCGGGACAGGGGAAGATCTAATCAATGAGCAGTTCTTC	CASSLFGTGEDLINEQFF
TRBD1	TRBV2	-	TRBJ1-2	TGTGCCAGCACTACAGGGGGAGGCTACACCTTC	CASTTGGGYTF
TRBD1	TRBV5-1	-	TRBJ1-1	TGCGCCAGCAGCCCCCATTACCAGGGGGCAGAGGCTTTCTTT	CASSPHYQGAEAFF
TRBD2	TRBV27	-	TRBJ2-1	TGTGCCAGCAGTTTAATAGCGGGAGTGGTTGGGTCCTACAATGAGCAGTTCTTC	CASSLIAGVVGSYNEQFF
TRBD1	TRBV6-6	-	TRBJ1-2	TGTGCCAGCAGTTACTCAGCAGGGGGAGGCTATGGCTACACCTTC	CASSYSAGGGYGYTF
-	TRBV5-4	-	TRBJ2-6	TGTGCCAGCAGCCCCTTCGAGGGATTCGGCTCTGGGGCCAACGTCCTGACTTTC	CASSPFEGFGSGANVLTF
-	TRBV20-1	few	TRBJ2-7	TGCAGTGCTAGAGATGGTGGGGGGCGCGAGCAGTACTTC	CSARDGGGREQYF
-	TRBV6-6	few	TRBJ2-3	TGTGCCAGCAGTTATTCGGGGTACACAGATACGCAGTATTTT	CASSYSGYTDTQYF
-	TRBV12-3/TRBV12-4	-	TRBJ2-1	TGTGCCAGCAGTTTCTCTCCTTCCAGCTCCTACAATGAGCAGTTCTTC	CASSFSPSSSYNEQFF
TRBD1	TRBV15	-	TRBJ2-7	TGTGCCACCAGCAGAGTGGGACAGGGTGAAGGAGAGCAGTACTTC	CATSRVGQGEGEQYF
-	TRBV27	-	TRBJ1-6	TGTGCCAGCAGTTTAGTGGTCGGGGCTTCACCCCTCCACTTT	CASSLVVGASPLHF
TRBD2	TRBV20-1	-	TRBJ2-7	TGCAGTGCTAGAGATCCCGGGCTAGCGGGAGCCTACGAGCAGTACTTC	CSARDPGLAGAYEQYF
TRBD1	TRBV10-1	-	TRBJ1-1	TGCGCCAGCAGGTCCGACAGGGGGGTCGCTGAAGCTTTCTTT	CASRSDRGVAEAFF
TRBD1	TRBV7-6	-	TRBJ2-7	TGTGCCAGCAGCACGGGACAGCGCTACGAGCAGTACTTC	CASSTGQRYEQYF
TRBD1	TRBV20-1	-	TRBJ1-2	TGCAGTGCTAGAGATGCAGGGGAGGGGGCTGTCAACTATGGCTACACCTTC	CSARDAGEGAVNYGYTF
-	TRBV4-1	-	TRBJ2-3	TGCGCCAGCAGCCAAGATGGGCTGGTTAGCACAGATACGCAGTATTTT	CASSQDGLVSTDTQYF
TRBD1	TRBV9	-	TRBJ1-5	TGTGCCAGCAGCGGAGGGGACAGCTACAATCAGCCCCAGCATTTT	CASSGGDSYNQPQHF